This TCR beta chain was found in a study of T cell repertoires in cytomegalovirus infection. Looked up from germline, CDR1 is SEHNR and CDR2 is FQNEAQ (reference sequence). The ends were cut back, 5 bases at V and 0 bases at J, with 12 bases in the middle. The CDR3 has 15 residues. TCRdb passed the reads through MiXCR, listing each CDR3 protein once. The sample records some 43,000 distinct CDR3 sequences, 20% to 25% being singletons. This clonotype was counted between two and nine times. Its matching antigen is unknown. The clonotype originates from a human donor in good health (CMV status not recorded). Some clones in this sample may be carry-over from other donors' samples. This chain links TRBV7-9 with TRBJ2-3; D unresolved. The starting material was CD8+ T cells from cultured PBMCs, obtained from culture after CMV antigen stimulation. The CDR3 coding sequence is TGTGCCAGCAGCCCTCTCTGGCGGAGCACAGATACGCAGTATTTT. It is translated as CASSPLWRSTDTQYF. Combining the CDR3 with reference TRBV7-9 and TRBJ2-3 gives the whole variable domain DTGVSQNPRHKITKRGQNVTFRCDPISEHNRLYWYRQTLGQGPEFLTYFQNEAQLEKSRLLSDRFSAERPKGSFSTLEIQRTEQGDSAMYLCASSPLWRSTDTQYFGPGTRLTVL.